This T cell receptor (beta chain) was retrieved from a study of T cell changes during pregnancy in multiple sclerosis. Assay: immunoSEQ multiplex PCR; the TCRdb copy retains only in-frame clones and omits some. The sample holds 50,000 to 75,000 clones, under 95% seen once. This TCR was sampled from a female donor in good health, enrolled as a control in a pregnancy study. The sample was peripheral blood, taken in the first trimester of pregnancy.

CDR3 amino acids: CASSPGLAGGREQYF. The CDR3 DNA reads TGTGCCAGCAGTCCAGGACTAGCGGGAGGGCGCGAGCAGTACTTC. The chain employs TRBV28 and TRBJ2-7; 15 bases are shared with TRBD2. CDR3 length equals 15 residues. J lost 6 bases, V lost 5 bases, and 5 bases had no gene match. CDR1 is MDHEN and CDR2 is SYDVKM in the germline V gene.